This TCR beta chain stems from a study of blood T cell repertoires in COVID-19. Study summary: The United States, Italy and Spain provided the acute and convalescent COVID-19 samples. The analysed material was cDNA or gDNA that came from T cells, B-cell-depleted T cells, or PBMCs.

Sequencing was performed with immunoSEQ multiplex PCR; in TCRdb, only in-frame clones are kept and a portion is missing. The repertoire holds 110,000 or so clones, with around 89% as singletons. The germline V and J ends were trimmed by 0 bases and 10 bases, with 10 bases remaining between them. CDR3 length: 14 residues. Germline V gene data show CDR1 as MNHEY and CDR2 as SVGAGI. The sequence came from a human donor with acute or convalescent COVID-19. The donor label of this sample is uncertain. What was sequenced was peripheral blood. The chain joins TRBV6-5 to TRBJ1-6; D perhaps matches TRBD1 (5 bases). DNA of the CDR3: TGTGCCAGCAGTTACTCCCAGGGCTGGTCACCCCTCCACTTT. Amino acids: CASSYSQGWSPLHF.